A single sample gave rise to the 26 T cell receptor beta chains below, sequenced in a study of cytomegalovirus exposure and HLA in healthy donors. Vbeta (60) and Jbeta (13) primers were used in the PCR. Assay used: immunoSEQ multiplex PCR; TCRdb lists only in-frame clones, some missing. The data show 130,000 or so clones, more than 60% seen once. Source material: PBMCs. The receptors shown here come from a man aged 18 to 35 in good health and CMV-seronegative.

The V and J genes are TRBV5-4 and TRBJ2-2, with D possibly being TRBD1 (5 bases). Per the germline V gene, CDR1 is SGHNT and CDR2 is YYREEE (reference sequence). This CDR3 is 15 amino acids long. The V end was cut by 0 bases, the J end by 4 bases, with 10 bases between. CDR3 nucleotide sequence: TGTGCCAGCAGCTTGGGCAGGGATCGCACCGGGGAGCTGTTTTTT. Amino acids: CASSLGRDRTGELFF.

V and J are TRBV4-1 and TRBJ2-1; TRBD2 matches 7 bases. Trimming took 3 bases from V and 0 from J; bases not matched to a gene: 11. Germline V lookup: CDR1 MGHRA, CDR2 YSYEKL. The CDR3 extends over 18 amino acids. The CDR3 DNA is TGCGCCAGCAGCCATAGAAGGGCAGCGGGGAGCTCCTACAATGAGCAGTTCTTC. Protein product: CASSHRRAAGSSYNEQFF.

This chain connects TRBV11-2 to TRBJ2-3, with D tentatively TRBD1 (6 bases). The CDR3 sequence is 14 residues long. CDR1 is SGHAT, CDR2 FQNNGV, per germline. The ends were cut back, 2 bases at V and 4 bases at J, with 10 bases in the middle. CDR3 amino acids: CASSLLQGADTQYF. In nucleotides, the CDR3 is TGTGCCAGCAGCTTATTACAGGGAGCAGATACGCAGTATTTT.

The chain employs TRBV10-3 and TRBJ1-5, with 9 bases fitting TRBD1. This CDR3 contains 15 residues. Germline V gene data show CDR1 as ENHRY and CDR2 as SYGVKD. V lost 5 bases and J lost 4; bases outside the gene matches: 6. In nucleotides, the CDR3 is TGTGCCATCAGTACCGGGACAGGGAAAAATCAGCCCCAGCATTTT. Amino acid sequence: CAISTGTGKNQPQHF.

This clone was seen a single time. CDR3 region: CASSSSLADKNIQYF. The CDR3, as DNA: TGTGCCAGCAGTTCCTCCCTAGCGGACAAAAACATTCAGTACTTC. The chain links TRBV7-8 to TRBJ2-4, with 7 bases that match TRBD2. The germline CDR1 and CDR2 sequences are SGHVS and FQNEAQ. Trimming cost V 6 bases and J 3 bases; bases outside gene matches: 8. The CDR3 spans 15 residues.

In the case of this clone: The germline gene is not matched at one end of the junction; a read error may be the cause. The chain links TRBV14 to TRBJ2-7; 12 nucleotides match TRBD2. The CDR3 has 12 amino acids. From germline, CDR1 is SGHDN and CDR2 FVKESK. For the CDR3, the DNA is TGTGCCAGCAGCCCCAGGACTAGCGGGGTAGGCTTC. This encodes CASSPRTSGVGF.

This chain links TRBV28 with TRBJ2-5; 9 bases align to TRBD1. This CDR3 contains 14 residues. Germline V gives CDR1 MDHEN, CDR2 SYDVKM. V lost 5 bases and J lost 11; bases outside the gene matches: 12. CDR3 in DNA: TGTGCCAGCAGTCTACCTGACAGGGGGAGGGAGCAGTACTTC. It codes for CASSLPDRGREQYF.

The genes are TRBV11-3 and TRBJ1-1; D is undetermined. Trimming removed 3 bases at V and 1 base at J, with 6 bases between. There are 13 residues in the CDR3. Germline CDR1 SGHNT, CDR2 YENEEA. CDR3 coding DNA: TGTGCCAGCAGCTTTTCCAGGAACACTGAAGCTTTCTTT. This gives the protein CASSFSRNTEAFF.

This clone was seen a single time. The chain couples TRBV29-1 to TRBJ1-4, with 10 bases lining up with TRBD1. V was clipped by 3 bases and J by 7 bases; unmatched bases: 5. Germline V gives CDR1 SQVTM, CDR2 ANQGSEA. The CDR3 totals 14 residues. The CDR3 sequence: CSVERWDRGEKLFF. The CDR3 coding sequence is TGCAGCGTTGAGAGGTGGGACAGGGGTGAAAAACTGTTTTTT.

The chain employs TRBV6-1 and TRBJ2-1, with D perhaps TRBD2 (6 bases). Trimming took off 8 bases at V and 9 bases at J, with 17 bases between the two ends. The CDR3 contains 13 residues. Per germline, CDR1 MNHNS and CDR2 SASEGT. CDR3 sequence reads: CASRARVRGEQFF. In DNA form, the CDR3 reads TGTGCCAGCCGCGCCCGGGTGCGGGGTGAGCAGTTCTTC.

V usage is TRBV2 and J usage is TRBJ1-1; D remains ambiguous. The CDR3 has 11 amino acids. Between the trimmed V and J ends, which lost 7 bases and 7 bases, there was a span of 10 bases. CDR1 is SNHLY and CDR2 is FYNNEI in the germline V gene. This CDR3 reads CASMGGIEAFF. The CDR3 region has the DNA TGTGCCAGCATGGGAGGTATTGAAGCTTTCTTT.

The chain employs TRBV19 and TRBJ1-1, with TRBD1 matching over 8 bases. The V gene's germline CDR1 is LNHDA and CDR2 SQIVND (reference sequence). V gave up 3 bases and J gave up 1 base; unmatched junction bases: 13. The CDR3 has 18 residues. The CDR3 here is CASSIGYIGGTGNTEAFF. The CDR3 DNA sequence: TGTGCCAGTAGTATCGGGTATATCGGCGGGACAGGGAACACTGAAGCTTTCTTT. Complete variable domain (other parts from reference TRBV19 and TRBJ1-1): DGGITQSPKYLFRKEGQNVTLSCEQNLNHDAMYWYRQDPGQGLRLIYYSQIVNDFQKGDIAEGYSVSREKKESFPLTVTSAQKNPTAFYLCASSIGYIGGTGNTEAFFGQGTRLTVV.

The CDR3 loop is CSVDRRAEAFF. The CDR3 DNA is TGCAGCGTTGACAGGAGGGCTGAAGCTTTCTTT. The V and J genes are TRBV29-1 and TRBJ1-1; D not resolved. Trimming removed 3 bases from V and 6 bases from J, with 8 bases in between. Germline CDR1 SQVTM, CDR2 ANQGSEA. The CDR3 runs 11 residues.

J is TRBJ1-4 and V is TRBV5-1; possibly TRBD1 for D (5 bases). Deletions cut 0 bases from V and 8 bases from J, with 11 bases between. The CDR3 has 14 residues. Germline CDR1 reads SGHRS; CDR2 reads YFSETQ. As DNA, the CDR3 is TGCGCCAGCAGCTTGGACAGGAGGGAGGAAAAACTGTTTTTT. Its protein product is CASSLDRREEKLFF.

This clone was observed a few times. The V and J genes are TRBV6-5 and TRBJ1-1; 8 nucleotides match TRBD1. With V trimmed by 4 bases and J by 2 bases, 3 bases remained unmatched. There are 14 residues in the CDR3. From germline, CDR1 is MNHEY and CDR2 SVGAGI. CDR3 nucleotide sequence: TGTGCCAGCAGTTGGGACAGGAAAAACACTGAAGCTTTCTTT. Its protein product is CASSWDRKNTEAFF.

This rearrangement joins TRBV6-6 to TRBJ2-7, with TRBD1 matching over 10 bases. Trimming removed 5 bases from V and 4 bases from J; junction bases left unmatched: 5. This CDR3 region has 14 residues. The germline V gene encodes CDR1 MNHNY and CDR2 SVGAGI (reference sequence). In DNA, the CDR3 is TGTGCCAGCAGTCCCGGACAGGGGGGTTACGAGCAGTACTTC. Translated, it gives CASSPGQGGYEQYF.

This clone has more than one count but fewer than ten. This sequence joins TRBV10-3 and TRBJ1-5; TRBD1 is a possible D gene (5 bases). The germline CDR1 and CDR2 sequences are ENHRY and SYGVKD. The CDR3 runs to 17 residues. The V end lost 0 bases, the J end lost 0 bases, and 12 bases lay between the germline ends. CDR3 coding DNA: TGTGCCATCAGTGAGTCAGGGGCAGGCTCTAGCAATCAGCCCCAGCATTTT. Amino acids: CAISESGAGSSNQPQHF.

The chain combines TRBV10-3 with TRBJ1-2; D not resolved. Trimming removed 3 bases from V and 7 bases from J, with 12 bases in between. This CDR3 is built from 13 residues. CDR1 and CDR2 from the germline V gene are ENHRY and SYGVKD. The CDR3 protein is CAISEVVDIGYTF. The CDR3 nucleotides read TGTGCCATCAGTGAAGTTGTAGACATTGGCTACACCTTC.

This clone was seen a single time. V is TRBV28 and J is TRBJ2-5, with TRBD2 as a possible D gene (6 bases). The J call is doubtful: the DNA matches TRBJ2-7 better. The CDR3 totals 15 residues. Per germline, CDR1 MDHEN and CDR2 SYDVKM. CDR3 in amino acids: CASSSISGLLYEQYF. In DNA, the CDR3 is TGTGCCAGCAGCTCAATCTCGGGACTCCTATACGAGCAGTACTTC.

The CDR3 loop is CASSSGTAGGYTF. CDR3 in DNA: TGTGCCAGCAGCTCCGGGACAGCGGGTGGCTACACCTTC. V gene TRBV6-6 combines with J gene TRBJ1-2, with 7 bases identical to TRBD1. Trimming removed 6 bases from V and 7 bases from J; junction bases left unmatched: 8. The CDR3 loop spans 13 amino acids. The V gene's germline CDR1 is MNHNY and CDR2 SVGAGI (reference sequence).

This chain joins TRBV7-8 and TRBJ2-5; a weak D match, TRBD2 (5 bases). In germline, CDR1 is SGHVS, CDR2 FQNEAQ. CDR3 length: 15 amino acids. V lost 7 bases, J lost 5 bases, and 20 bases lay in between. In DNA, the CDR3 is TGTGCCAGCACACTCGGAGGCAGCCGGCGGGAGACCCAGTACTTC. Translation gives CASTLGGSRRETQYF.

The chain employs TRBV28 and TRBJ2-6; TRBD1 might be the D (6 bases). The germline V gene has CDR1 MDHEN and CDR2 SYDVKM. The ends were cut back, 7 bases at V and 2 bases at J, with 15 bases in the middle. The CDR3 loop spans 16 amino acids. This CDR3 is CASKYQGPTGANVLTF. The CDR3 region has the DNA TGTGCCAGCAAATACCAGGGGCCCACTGGGGCCAACGTCCTGACTTTC.

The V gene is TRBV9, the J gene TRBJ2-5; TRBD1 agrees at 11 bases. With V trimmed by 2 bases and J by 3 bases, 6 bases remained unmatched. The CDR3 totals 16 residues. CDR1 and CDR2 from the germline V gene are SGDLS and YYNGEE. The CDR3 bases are TGTGCCAGCAGCGTCGGGGGACAGGGGGGGAAAGAGACCCAGTACTTC. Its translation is CASSVGGQGGKETQYF.

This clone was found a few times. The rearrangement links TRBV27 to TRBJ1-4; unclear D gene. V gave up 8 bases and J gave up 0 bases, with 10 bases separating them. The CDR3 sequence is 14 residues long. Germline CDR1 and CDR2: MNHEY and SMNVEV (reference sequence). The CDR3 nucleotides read TGTGCCAGCCCTACTGAGTCAACTAATGAAAAACTGTTTTTT. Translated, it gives CASPTESTNEKLFF.

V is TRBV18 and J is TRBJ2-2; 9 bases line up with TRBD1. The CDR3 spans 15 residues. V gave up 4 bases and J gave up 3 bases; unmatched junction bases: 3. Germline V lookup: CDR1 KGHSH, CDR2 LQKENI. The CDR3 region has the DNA TGTGCCAGCTCACGGGACAGGGTGGACACCGGGGAGCTGTTTTTT. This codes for CASSRDRVDTGELFF. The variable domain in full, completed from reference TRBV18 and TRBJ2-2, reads NAGVMQNPRHLVRRRGQEARLRCSPMKGHSHVYWYRQLPEEGLKFMVYLQKENIIDESGMPKERFSAEFPKEGPSILRIQQVVRGDSAAYFCASSRDRVDTGELFFGEGSRLTVL.

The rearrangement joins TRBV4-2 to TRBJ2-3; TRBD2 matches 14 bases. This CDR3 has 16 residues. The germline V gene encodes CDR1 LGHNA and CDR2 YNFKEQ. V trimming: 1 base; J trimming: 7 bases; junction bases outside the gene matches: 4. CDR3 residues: CASSQGTSGGPNTQYF. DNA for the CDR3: TGTGCCAGCAGCCAAGGGACTAGCGGGGGGCCTAATACGCAGTATTTT.